One and the same sample provided the 17 T cell receptor beta chains below, sequenced in a study of blood T cell repertoires in COVID-19. Here immunoSEQ multiplex PCR was the method, and the copy in TCRdb shows in-frame clones only, minus some. The table records roughly 60,000 clones, about 86% of them present only once. The specimen sequenced was peripheral blood. The receptors stem from a middle-aged man with acute or convalescent COVID-19.

The V gene is TRBV18, the J gene TRBJ2-2; possible D gene TRBD1, 6 bases. Germline CDR1 is KGHSH and CDR2 is LQKENI. The germline V and J ends were trimmed by 5 bases and 1 base, with 8 bases remaining between them. The CDR3 length is 14 residues. The CDR3 bases are TGTGCCAGCTCAACGGGACAGAACACCGGGGAGCTGTTTTTT. Its protein is CASSTGQNTGELFF.

The chain employs TRBV24-1 and TRBJ2-1; possible D gene TRBD1, 5 bases. This CDR3 comprises 13 residues. Germline CDR1 is KGHDR and CDR2 is SFDVKD. V was clipped by 10 bases and J by 4 bases, with 13 bases between them. The DNA for the CDR3 is TGTGCCACGCAGGGCGCGCTTTACAATGAGCAGTTCTTC. Protein sequence: CATQGALYNEQFF.

The chain recombines TRBV5-4 with TRBJ2-7, with D possibly TRBD1 on 5 matching bases. CDR3 size: 15 residues. CDR1 and CDR2 from the germline V gene are SGHNT and YYREEE (reference sequence). Deletions cut 2 bases from V and 2 bases from J, with 14 bases between. CDR3 residues: CASSLTGGVTYEQYF. CDR3 nucleotides: TGTGCCAGCAGCTTAACAGGCGGAGTCACCTACGAGCAGTACTTC.

This chain joins TRBV29-1 and TRBJ1-2, with 7 bases that match TRBD1. The CDR3 runs 14 residues. Germline CDR1 and CDR2: SQVTM and ANQGSEA. V was clipped by 7 bases and J by 0 bases; unmatched bases: 8. In DNA form, the CDR3 reads TGCAGCGCAGGGGGACAGCTAGCTAACTATGGCTACACCTTC. Residues: CSAGGQLANYGYTF.

The J gene is TRBJ2-2, the V gene TRBV6-6; 9 positions match TRBD2. Germline lookup yields CDR1 MNHNY and CDR2 SVGAGI (reference sequence). This CDR3 contains 14 residues. V lost 6 bases, J lost 5 bases, and 4 bases stayed unmatched. The chain's CDR3 is CASSLSGGTGELFF. The CDR3 region has the DNA TGTGCCAGCAGCCTTAGCGGGGGAACCGGGGAGCTGTTTTTT.

In this sample, this clone turned up once. The chain has TRBV24-1 and TRBJ1-2; D might be TRBD1 (6 bases). Germline V gene lookup returns CDR1 KGHDR and CDR2 SFDVKD. The CDR3 spans 16 residues. Trimming cost V 4 bases and J 4 bases, with 18 bases left between them. The CDR3 sequence: CATSEKQGGSGYGYTF. Here the CDR3 DNA reads TGTGCCACCAGTGAGAAACAGGGAGGGTCGGGCTATGGCTACACCTTC.

CDR3: CASSPENTVTGLNTEAFF. DNA for the CDR3: TGTGCCAGCAGCCCCGAGAATACGGTGACAGGGCTTAACACTGAAGCTTTCTTT. The chain combines TRBV11-2 with TRBJ1-1, with 7 nucleotides matching TRBD1. With V trimmed by 5 bases and J by 2 bases, 17 bases remained unmatched. This CDR3 spans 18 amino acids. From germline, CDR1 is SGHAT and CDR2 FQNNGV. The full variable domain, its missing parts supplied by reference TRBV11-2 and TRBJ1-1, is EAGVAQSPRYKIIEKRQSVAFWCNPISGHATLYWYQQILGQGPKLLIQFQNNGVVDDSQLPKDRFSAERLKGVDSTLKIQPAKLEDSAVYLCASSPENTVTGLNTEAFFGQGTRLTVV.

The table lists this clone with a few counts. The rearrangement uses TRBV7-2 and TRBJ2-5; 10 bases align to TRBD1. V lost 5 bases, J lost 8 bases, and 8 bases stayed unmatched. The CDR3 totals 14 residues. Germline loops: CDR1 SGHTA, CDR2 FQGNSA. The CDR3 here is CASSQAGTGDTQYF. The CDR3 nucleotides read TGTGCCAGCAGCCAAGCCGGGACAGGGGATACCCAGTACTTC.

The chain couples TRBV7-2 to TRBJ1-5, with D uncertain. Germline CDR1 is SGHTA and CDR2 is FQGNSA. The V and J ends lost 3 bases and 11 bases respectively, with 20 bases between them. This CDR3 is 15 amino acids long. CDR3 DNA: TGTGCCAGCAGCTTTCCGGGCCCTAGCTGGGGTGCCCAGCATTTT. Translated, it gives CASSFPGPSWGAQHF. Full variable domain (rest looked up from reference TRBV7-2 and TRBJ1-5): GAGVSQSPSNKVTEKGKDVELRCDPISGHTALYWYRQSLGQGLEFLIYFQGNSAPDKSGLPSDRFSAERTGGSVSTLTIQRTQQEDSAVYLCASSFPGPSWGAQHFGDGTRLSIL.

The rearrangement links TRBV6-5 to TRBJ1-6; 7 bases agree with TRBD1. Germline V CDR1 and CDR2: MNHEY, SVGAGI. V shed 6 bases, J shed 5 bases, and the junction held 7 bases outside the gene matches. The CDR3 spans 15 residues. This CDR3 is CASRPRDSNNSPLHF. Here the CDR3 DNA reads TGTGCCAGCAGGCCCCGGGACAGCAATAATTCACCCCTCCACTTT.

Concerning this clone: This sample includes further DNA sequences coding for the same CDR3. This rearrangement joins TRBV3-1 (or the pseudogene TRBV3-2) to TRBJ2-5; a weak D match, TRBD2 (6 bases). CDR1 and CDR2 from the germline V gene are LGHDT and YNNKEL (reference sequence). Deletions cut 4 bases from V and 5 bases from J, with 11 bases between. This CDR3 region has 13 residues. The CDR3 reads CASSPGGGETQYF. The CDR3 nucleotides read TGTGCCAGCAGCCCCGGGGGTGGGGAGACCCAGTACTTC.

The chain has TRBV5-5 and TRBJ2-5, with a weak D call TRBD1 (6 bases). V lost 0 bases and J 8 bases, leaving 20 bases between the germline ends. The CDR3 has 16 amino acids. Germline V gene sequence: CDR1 SGHKS, CDR2 YYEKEE (reference sequence). The CDR3 bases are TGTGCCAGCAGCTTGGACCTCGCGACAGGCAGACGAACCCAGTACTTC. Its protein product is CASSLDLATGRRTQYF.

There are a few counts of this clone. The genes are TRBV21-1 and TRBJ1-5; the D call in the table, TRBD1, was not verified against the DNA. TRBV21-1 is tagged as a pseudogene. CDR3 length equals 19 residues. This CDR3 reads CASSKAGADRGQSNQPQHF. CDR3 DNA sequence: TGTGCCAGCAGCAAAGCTGGGGCCGACAGGGGGCAAAGCAATCAGCCCCAGCATTTT.

The rearrangement links TRBV6-5 to TRBJ1-1; D ambiguous. Germline CDR1 is MNHEY and CDR2 is SVGAGI. The V and J ends lost 5 bases and 7 bases respectively, with 11 bases between them. CDR3 length: 12 residues. This chain's CDR3 is CASSIGRGEAFF. The CDR3 bases are TGTGCCAGCAGTATCGGGCGGGGTGAAGCTTTCTTT.

The rearrangement links TRBV5-1 to TRBJ2-7; maybe TRBD2 (5 bases). Trimming pared 0 bases from V and 7 bases from J, leaving 14 bases between. CDR1 and CDR2 (germline): SGHRS, YFSETQ. The CDR3 is 14 amino acids. CDR3 sequence (DNA): TGCGCCAGCAGCTTGGATAGCCTAGCCCGTGAGCAGTACTTC. The encoded protein is CASSLDSLAREQYF.

CDR3 nucleotides: TGTGCCAGCAGCTTGGCCCTCTCCTACGAGCAGTACTTC. The encoded protein is CASSLALSYEQYF. V is TRBV5-8 and J is TRBJ2-7; no definite D call. The CDR3 has 13 amino acids. CDR1 and CDR2 from the germline V gene are SGHTS and YDEGEE. Trimming removed 0 bases at V and 0 bases at J, with 4 bases between.

This clone was detected only once. The rearrangement joins TRBV10-2 to TRBJ1-1, with TRBD1 matching 10 bases. J gave up 4 bases and V 6 bases, and 5 bases lay outside the gene matches. CDR3 length: 14 amino acids. Germline loops: CDR1 WSHSY, CDR2 SAAADI. The CDR3 region has the DNA TGCGCCAGCAGCAGGGGGACAGGGGTCACTGAAGCTTTCTTT. Amino acids: CASSRGTGVTEAFF.